Presented here are 28 T cell receptor beta chains from one specimen sequenced in a study of PD-1 blockade in classical Hodgkin lymphoma. With no exception, relapse followed autologous stem cell transplantation in all patients, and brentuximab vedotin exposure varied. It was by magnetic negative selection that CD8+ T cells were isolated from thawed PBMCs. TCRdb's copy holds only in-frame clones and misses some; the assay was immunoSEQ multiplex PCR. The profile shows around 12,000 clones, around four fifths of them singletons. Sequencing used CD8+ T cells from blood, obtained at baseline. These receptors all come from a human donor with classical Hodgkin lymphoma.

This chain joins TRBV19 and TRBJ1-2; tentatively, D is TRBD1 (6 bases). The CDR3 runs to 13 residues. Between the trimmed V and J ends, which lost 10 bases and 6 bases, there was a span of 18 bases. CDR1 and CDR2 (germline): LNHDA, SQIVND (reference sequence). The CDR3 here is CATKDGGLDGYTF. CDR3 DNA sequence: TGTGCCACCAAAGACGGGGGGCTGGATGGCTACACCTTC.

The J gene is TRBJ2-5, the V gene TRBV7-3; TRBD2 might be the D (6 bases). The CDR3 is made up of 14 amino acids. Trimming took off 1 base at V and 1 base at J, with 7 bases between the two ends. Germline values: CDR1 SGHTA, CDR2 FQGTGA. Written as DNA, the CDR3 is TGTGCCAGCAGCTTAATGGGGGGCCAAGAGACCCAGTACTTC. It yields the protein CASSLMGGQETQYF.

The chain is built from TRBV6-6 and TRBJ2-3; 8 bases line up with TRBD2. This CDR3 has 16 residues. With V trimmed by 0 bases and J by 7 bases, 9 bases remained unmatched. Germline CDR1 MNHNY, CDR2 SVGAGI (reference sequence). CDR3 nucleotides: TGTGCCAGCAGTTACTCGATACTAGCGGTCCCGTATACGCAGTATTTT. This codes for CASSYSILAVPYTQYF.

This chain connects TRBV7-9 to TRBJ2-1, with TRBD1 identical over 7 bases. Per the germline V gene, CDR1 is SEHNR and CDR2 is FQNEAQ (reference sequence). CDR3 length equals 19 residues. V lost 5 bases and J lost 5; bases outside the gene matches: 21. The CDR3 coding sequence is TGTGCCAGCAGCCGAAACGACCCCAACTGGACAGGATTTCACAATGAGCAGTTCTTC. Its protein is CASSRNDPNWTGFHNEQFF.

V is TRBV14 and J is TRBJ2-3, with D perhaps TRBD2 (5 bases). Germline V CDR1 and CDR2: SGHDN, FVKESK. V lost 2 bases and J 2 bases, leaving 11 bases between the germline ends. The CDR3 has 15 residues. Written as DNA, the CDR3 is TGTGCCAGCAGCCAATTCCACGGGGACACAGATACGCAGTATTTT. Translation gives CASSQFHGDTDTQYF.

J is TRBJ1-6 and V is TRBV5-8; D remains ambiguous. The germline V gene encodes CDR1 SGHTS and CDR2 YDEGEE. The CDR3 loop spans 14 amino acids. V was cut by 4 bases and J by 9 bases, with 14 bases left in between. The CDR3 is CASSPQPGASPLHF. The DNA for the CDR3 is TGTGCCAGCAGCCCCCAGCCTGGAGCTTCACCCCTCCACTTT.

The chain is built from TRBV11-3 and TRBJ2-1; the D is unclear. The CDR3 loop spans 12 amino acids. V was clipped by 5 bases and J by 8 bases, with 10 bases between them. Germline V CDR1 and CDR2: SGHNT, YENEEA. The CDR3 bases are TGTGCCAGCAGCGGAGTAGAGTATGAGCAGTTCTTC. Its protein product is CASSGVEYEQFF.

The chain has TRBV2 and TRBJ2-1, with 8 nucleotides matching TRBD2. After removal of 7 bases from V and 6 bases from J, the junction contained 5 bases not matched to a gene. The CDR3 is made up of 13 amino acids. Germline CDR1 SNHLY, CDR2 FYNNEI. CDR3 in amino acids: CASMELAANEQFF. The CDR3, as DNA: TGTGCCAGCATGGAACTAGCGGCCAATGAGCAGTTCTTC.

The CDR3 loop reads CASSYVTNEQFF. CDR3 DNA sequence: TGTGCCAGCAGTTACGTCACCAATGAGCAGTTCTTC. The chain links TRBV6-6 to TRBJ2-1; unclear D gene. V lost 2 bases, J lost 6 bases, and 5 bases lay in between. The CDR3 has 12 amino acids. Germline V lookup: CDR1 MNHNY, CDR2 SVGAGI (reference sequence).

The chain recombines TRBV12-1 with TRBJ1-3. TRBV12-1 is an annotated pseudogene. This CDR3 region has 16 residues. The CDR3 region has the DNA TGTGCCAGCAGCTTCCGGGACGCCCGGAGTGGAAACACCATATATTTT. Protein product: CASSFRDARSGNTIYF.

The chain is built from TRBV27 and TRBJ2-7, with 7 bases that match TRBD1. V was clipped by 5 bases and J by 9 bases; unmatched bases: 10. Per germline, CDR1 MNHEY and CDR2 SMNVEV (reference sequence). The CDR3 loop spans 13 amino acids. DNA for the CDR3: TGTGCCAGCAGTGGGACAGAAGGGCTGTGGCAGTACTTC. This gives the protein CASSGTEGLWQYF.

The V gene is TRBV21-1, the J gene TRBJ2-6; the D call of TRBD1 is as the table states it, not checked on the DNA. TRBV21-1 is flagged as a pseudogene. The CDR3 totals 18 residues. The CDR3 region is CASSTNRGLVSGANVLTF. CDR3 in DNA: TGTGCCAGCAGCACAAACAGGGGGTTGGTTTCTGGGGCCAACGTCCTGACTTTC.

The chain employs TRBV19 and TRBJ1-2, with 12 bases matching TRBD1. Trimming took 5 bases from V and 8 from J; bases not matched to a gene: 9. Germline lookup yields CDR1 LNHDA and CDR2 SQIVND (reference sequence). The CDR3 extends over 15 amino acids. CDR3 in DNA: TGTGCCAGTAGTTTGGGACAGGGGGCATTCGGAGGCTACACCTTC. Encoded protein: CASSLGQGAFGGYTF.

The V and J genes are TRBV19 and TRBJ2-7, with D perhaps TRBD2 (5 bases). Germline V gene data show CDR1 as LNHDA and CDR2 as SQIVND (reference sequence). The CDR3 is 14 residues long. Deletions cut 5 bases from V and 2 bases from J, with 13 bases between. CDR3 sequence reads: CASSPGGSTYEQYF. CDR3 coding DNA: TGTGCCAGTAGTCCAGGAGGCAGCACCTACGAGCAGTACTTC.

This clone has just a few counts. The chain links TRBV7-4 to TRBJ2-7; D not resolved. Germline lookup yields CDR1 SGHVT and CDR2 SQSDAQ. Deletions cut 2 bases from V and 0 bases from J, with 11 bases between. The CDR3 extends over 15 amino acids. The CDR3 DNA reads as TGTGCCAGCAGCTTACCCGTTCTCAGCTCCTACGAGCAGTACTTC. This translates into CASSLPVLSSYEQYF.

The rearrangement links TRBV18 to TRBJ2-5, with D hard to call. Germline V gene sequence: CDR1 KGHSH, CDR2 LQKENI. This CDR3 contains 11 residues. The V gene lost 3 bases and the J gene lost 4 bases, with 3 bases spanning the gap. The CDR3 is CASSPGETQYF. The CDR3 nucleotides are TGTGCCAGCTCACCGGGAGAGACCCAGTACTTC.

The chain uses TRBV5-6 and TRBJ2-7; possibly TRBD1 for D (6 bases). This CDR3 spans 14 amino acids. Germline V CDR1 and CDR2: SGHDT, YYEEEE. V lost 4 bases and J 5 bases, leaving 16 bases between the germline ends. CDR3 coding DNA: TGTGCCAGCAGCCTTCCGGGACAAAGTGACGAGCAGTACTTC. Translation gives CASSLPGQSDEQYF.

This clone was recorded only once. This chain links TRBV7-3 with TRBJ2-2; maybe TRBD1 (6 bases). Trimming stripped 5 bases from V and 0 bases from J, with 22 bases between. Germline CDR1 reads SGHTA; CDR2 reads FQGTGA. The CDR3 consists of 19 residues. CDR3 nucleotide sequence: TGTGCCAGCAGCCCCAACCCTAACAGGGTACCCCCGAACACCGGGGAGCTGTTTTTT. Its translation is CASSPNPNRVPPNTGELFF.

The chain has TRBV27 and TRBJ1-2; 7 nucleotides agree with TRBD1. V trimming: 4 bases; J trimming: 4 bases; junction bases outside the gene matches: 9. This CDR3 region has 15 residues. CDR1 is MNHEY, CDR2 SMNVEV, per germline (reference sequence). CDR3 bases: TGTGCCAGCAGTTCCTCGGACAGGTTGTCCTATGGCTACACCTTC. Protein product: CASSSSDRLSYGYTF.

The chain carries TRBV9 and TRBJ1-2; D is perhaps TRBD1 (5 bases). The germline V gene encodes CDR1 SGDLS and CDR2 YYNGEE. V gave up 0 bases and J gave up 0 bases, with 12 bases separating them. The CDR3 covers 16 residues. The CDR3 loop is CASSVADSPTNYGYTF. DNA of the CDR3: TGTGCCAGCAGCGTAGCTGACAGCCCAACTAACTATGGCTACACCTTC. Using reference TRBV9 and TRBJ1-2 for the parts outside the CDR3, the full variable domain is DSGVTQTPKHLITATGQRVTLRCSPRSGDLSVYWYQQSLDQGLQFLIQYYNGEERAKGNILERFSAQQFPDLHSELNLSSLELGDSALYFCASSVADSPTNYGYTFGSGTRLTVV.

The chain uses TRBV30 and TRBJ2-5; maybe TRBD2 (7 bases). The CDR3 is 14 residues long. Trimming shortened V by 5 bases and J by 5 bases, and 18 bases separated the two germline ends. The germline V gene encodes CDR1 GTSNPN and CDR2 SVGIG (reference sequence). The CDR3 protein is CAWVVPGGRETQYF. The CDR3 nucleotides are TGTGCCTGGGTCGTTCCGGGGGGCCGGGAGACCCAGTACTTC.

This rearrangement joins TRBV4-2 to TRBJ2-3; 7 positions agree with TRBD1. Per germline, CDR1 LGHNA and CDR2 YNFKEQ. The CDR3 totals 15 residues. J was trimmed by 2 bases and V by 2 bases; bases with no gene match: 4. CDR3 coding DNA: TGTGCCAGCAGCCAAAGGGACAGCTTCACAGATACGCAGTATTTT. Translated: CASSQRDSFTDTQYF.

The rearrangement joins TRBV5-4 to TRBJ2-1; 9 nucleotides agree with TRBD2. V was pared by 2 bases and J by 4 bases, with 4 bases of the junction left unmatched. The germline CDR1 and CDR2 sequences are SGHNT and YYREEE (reference sequence). CDR3 length equals 15 residues. The CDR3 DNA follows: TGTGCCAGCAGCTTAGGCGGGGGGGTTTACAATGAGCAGTTCTTC. Residues: CASSLGGGVYNEQFF.

V is TRBV4-1 and J is TRBJ1-1, with TRBD1 matching over 8 bases. This CDR3 contains 17 residues. The germline V gene encodes CDR1 MGHRA and CDR2 YSYEKL. With V trimmed by 0 bases and J by 5 bases, 11 bases remained unmatched. Written as DNA, the CDR3 is TGCGCCAGCAGCCAAGAACCCCCGGAGACAGGGGTTACTGAAGCTTTCTTT. Translating gives CASSQEPPETGVTEAFF.

V and J are TRBV5-1 and TRBJ1-1; 8 nucleotides agree with TRBD1. V lost 2 bases, J lost 4 bases, and 7 bases stayed unmatched. CDR1 is SGHRS, CDR2 YFSETQ, per germline. The CDR3 has 15 amino acids. The CDR3 DNA reads as TGCGCCAGCAGCTTCCTGGACAGGGCTGGCACTGAAGCTTTCTTT. Its protein product is CASSFLDRAGTEAFF.

The rearrangement links TRBV6-1 to TRBJ2-7; TRBD1 matches at 8 bases. V lost 3 bases to trimming and J lost 0 bases; unmatched junction nucleotides: 7. The CDR3 covers 16 residues. Germline V gene lookup returns CDR1 MNHNS and CDR2 SASEGT. CDR3 loop: CASSDQGAASSYEQYF. The CDR3 coding sequence is TGTGCCAGCAGTGACCAGGGGGCGGCGAGCTCCTACGAGCAGTACTTC.

The J gene is TRBJ1-2, the V gene TRBV11-2, with D tentatively TRBD1 (5 bases). The CDR3 runs 14 residues. Trimming removed 7 bases from V and 3 bases from J, with 15 bases in between. Germline V CDR1 and CDR2: SGHAT, FQNNGV. The CDR3 bases are TGTGCCAGCACCTCCGGGGCAGGGCACTATGGCTACACCTTC. Translating it yields CASTSGAGHYGYTF.

V and J are TRBV7-9 and TRBJ2-5; TRBD2 is a possible D gene (5 bases). From germline, CDR1 is SEHNR and CDR2 FQNEAQ (reference sequence). Trimming pared 5 bases from V and 5 bases from J, leaving 15 bases between. This CDR3 has 14 amino acids. CDR3 sequence reads: CASSEASSMETQYF. In DNA, the CDR3 is TGTGCCAGCAGCGAAGCCTCTAGCATGGAGACCCAGTACTTC.